The sequence of this T cell receptor beta chain was determined in a study of blood T cell repertoires in COVID-19 (dated by TCRdb to about 2020). Background on the whole study: Samples from collaborators originated in the United States, Italy and Spain and spanned both the acute and convalescent phases of COVID-19. The material from the prospective study consisted of cDNA or gDNA derived from T cells, B-cell-depleted T cells, or PBMCs. Deeply sampled blood TCRbeta repertoires from subjects exposed to, actively infected with, or recovered from COVID-19 were included in the dataset. The repertoires were released in a freely available public database intended as a resource for research on the immune response to SARS-CoV-2. The samples were drawn from the first 160 participants of the ongoing ImmuneRACE study and from over a thousand subjects provided by 6 global collaborators. The sample metadata nearly always contained a de-identified subject ID, COVID-19 status, age in years and sex. Where available, HLA class I and class II types were obtained from metadata supplied by the sample provider rather than from assay-based typing. The paper's findings and limits, for the study overall: The quantity of clinical and demographic metadata differed by source and by participant and was supplied without curation.

The immunoSEQ Assay, a bias-controlled multiplex PCR, was used to amplify TCRbeta CDR3 regions from genomic DNA. The original methods were these. Nucleated cell counts per sample were estimated from amplification of reference gene primers within the assay. To quantify the absolute abundance of each unique TCRbeta CDR3 rearrangement, sequence reads were collapsed and filtered. For each sample, productive Simpson clonality was calculated as the square root of Simpson's diversity index over productive rearrangements. Held by TCRdb, this immuneACCESS table contains in-frame sequences only and omits some clones. Under half of the omission traces to an unresolved V gene where checked; the cause of the rest is unknown. V and J calls and clone size are given by that table; D and trimming were obtained from the DNA. The sample records hundreds of thousands of clones, nearly 90% of which are singletons. The leading ten clones occupy roughly 1.4% of the sample.

Participants in the prospective study were aged roughly 18 to 100 years, lived in some 24 United States geographic areas, and enrolled through a virtual design. Cohort assignment in the prospective study relied on participant-reported clinical history from a screening survey and a study questionnaire. Exposed participants were defined as having been in contact with someone with a PCR-confirmed or clinician-diagnosed COVID-19 case within 2 weeks of study entry. Each participant in the prospective study had whole blood, serum and a nasopharyngeal or oropharyngeal swab collected by mobile phlebotomists. Over an approximately 2-month period, participants in the prospective study had the option of providing additional blood draws and questionnaires. Before DNA extraction, prospective study blood samples were shipped either frozen or at room temperature. The CDR3 runs 14 amino acids, cysteine and phenylalanine included. Just CDR3 DNA is preserved here, 42 bases in frame from base 1. Sequences MGHDK (CDR1) and SYGVNS (CDR2) are obtained from the germline V gene. V and J lose 7 bases and 2 bases, and a span of 15 bases separates them.

As to this clone: Its antigen is not yet known. No much larger clonotype is one base removed from it; base qualities were not supplied.

The rearrangement joined TRBV25-1 to TRBJ2-7; 5 matching bases give a weak D call of TRBD2. The receptor was isolated from a woman between 18 and 29 years old who had been exposed to COVID-19. The source material was PBMCs or T cells enriched from blood (not recorded which). The CDR3 reads as follows: CASNNFGETYEQYF. The DNA sequence is as follows: TGTGCCAGCAACAACTTCGGGGAAACCTACGAGCAGTACTTC.